This TCR beta chain is from a study of CD8+ T cells in alopecia areata. Study-level points and caveats: Mouse data revealed clearer TCR sharing than patient data did, a gap possibly tied to HLA. Since there was just one nonresponder, nobody can yet say how baseline CD8+ expansion ties to response. Persistence in scalp and blood during tofacitinib was observed for many expanded lesional clones.

The CDR3 totals 11 residues. The V end was cut by 4 bases, the J end by 11 bases, with 10 bases between. CDR1 is ENHRY, CDR2 SYGVKD, per germline. The sample's treatment: oral pan-JAK inhibitor, 5-10 mg twice daily. This clone turned up a few times. Its antigen is undetermined. After isolation, RNA underwent reverse transcription to generate cDNA as the sequencing template. Method: immunoSEQ multiplex PCR; TCRdb's copy keeps in-frame clones and lacks some. The data contain 200,000 or so clones, 58% of them singletons. The chain uses TRBV10-3 and TRBJ2-3, with unresolved D. Sequencing was performed on CD4+ T cells sorted from blood, taken at week 24, from a patient treated with tofacitinib. The sequence was obtained from a human donor with alopecia areata. The CDR3 nucleotides are TGTGCCATCAGTGGTTCGGTTATGCAGTATTTT. Amino acids: CAISGSVMQYF.